This T cell receptor (beta chain) came from a study of blood T cell repertoires in COVID-19. Study-wide background: Spain, Italy and the United States supplied samples that represented acute and convalescent COVID-19. The cDNA or gDNA used as material had been derived from T cells, B-cell-depleted T cells, or PBMCs.

Authors' processing steps: How many nucleated cells were present was estimated from reference gene primer amplification. The protocol was immunoSEQ multiplex PCR, while the TCRdb copy is restricted to in-frame clones and leaves out a portion. V, J and clone size derive from that table, while D and trimming were established from the DNA sequence. The sample has fewer than 40,000 clones; approximately 79% are singletons. This CDR3 contains 13 residues. V dropped 4 bases and J dropped 7 bases, with 11 bases sitting between them. Germline V gene data show CDR1 as LNHDA and CDR2 as SQIVND (reference sequence).

This receptor was identified in a man aged 65 to 79 with acute or convalescent COVID-19. V gene TRBV19 combines with J gene TRBJ1-5; D is ambiguous. Sequenced input: peripheral blood. The CDR3 DNA reads TGTGCCAGTAGTACTCAGAATTTACAGCCCCAGCATTTT. Translating gives CASSTQNLQPQHF.